Sequencing of this T cell receptor (beta chain) was carried out in a study of cytomegalovirus exposure and HLA in healthy donors (dated by TCRdb to 2016 to 2017). Concerning the study at large: An earlier analysis of fewer than 750 of the donors reported 276 Gb of sequence data and 117 million unique TCR beta sequences obtained from about 200 million T cells. About 280 gigabases of sequencing data and 70 million to 100 million unique TCR sequences were included in an early release covering roughly 600 HLA-typed donors. The genetic ancestry cluster associated with self-reported Caucasian donors included 81% of the 398 genotyped donors. The study was designed to test whether signatures of past pathogen exposure could be identified by cataloging public T cell receptors. Using immunosequencing, the study profiled T cell repertoires from about 620 subjects and related those repertoires to cytomegalovirus serostatus. A separate validation cohort of roughly 120 different subjects was used in addition to the roughly 620-subject first cohort. High-throughput TCR immunosequencing, statistical association of individual TCRs with disease status, and machine learning were combined to predict cytomegalovirus infection status. In a later analysis, previously published TCR beta repertoires from roughly 710 donors were re-analyzed and high-resolution HLA genotyping was added so that TCR occurrence patterns could be studied. Rather than using new phenotypic data, the later analysis identified candidate immune exposures from TCR beta sequences and from how often those sequences occurred across donors. In an earlier analysis of more than 550 of the donors, high-throughput TCR beta sequencing was used to judge whether each TCR beta V gene segment behaved as functional or pseudogenic. Donor age, sex, ethnicity and CMV serostatus were compiled alongside the repertoire data. A later genetic analysis took genome-wide SNP genotypes for about 60% of the roughly 670 donors and used that subset as a discovery cohort. All discovery cohort repertoires had been generated on a single sequencing platform. Both class I and class II loci were covered by HLA typing, at four-digit resolution. The number of donors typed differed by locus, with about 629-630 for A, B, C, DRB1 and DQB1, roughly 520 for DQA1, some 570 for DPA1, and over 400 for DPB1. Roughly 5 DR-DQ haplotypes were handled as single units for association and clustering, since linkage in the cohort was strong. Among about 400 genotyped donors of the cohort, an average of around 220,000 unique TCR beta nucleotide sequences was sequenced per donor, of which about 18% were non-productive.

Concerning this clone: The antigen it recognizes is unknown. It has no much larger one-base neighbor in the sample; base qualities were not kept.

The full study reports these points: The study listed 170 or so TCR beta chains as associated with cytomegalovirus. Presence/absence analyses assumed roughly uniform sequencing depth across donors, an assumption that may not hold. The 87-base-pair reads could not distinguish some IMGT-functional V segments, including TRBV6-2 and TRBV6-3, so those segments were excluded. Because counts were too low, approximately 15 rarely observed V segments, including chromosome 9 orphons, were excluded from the earlier analysis of about 500 of the donors. Several of the top co-occurrence clusters appeared to be linked to parvovirus B19, influenza, CMV and Epstein-Barr virus, according to a later analysis. According to a later analysis, TCR association rates differed among HLA loci, with DRB1 alleles showing the most associated TCRs and HLA-C alleles showing the fewest. The classifier was reported to diagnose cytomegalovirus status with high specificity and sensitivity in both the original and validation cohorts. Correlated functional status among segregating V segments might reflect linkage disequilibrium, but an unknown experimental factor could not be ruled out. In a later genetic analysis, a missense DCLRE1C variant was associated with V-gene and J-gene trimming of TCR beta chains, and the association was replicated in an independent cohort. When HLA alleles, especially DR and DQ, strongly co-occurred, TCR associations were difficult to assign to individual alleles. The cohort was sequenced for TCR beta chains only, and without alpha or paired-chain data the features that could be detected were limited. A further reported finding was that TCR beta sequences accurately predicted the HLA-A and HLA-B alleles for most subjects in the first cohort. For the cohort, immune exposure information was limited to CMV serostatus. According to the authors, the approach could potentially be generalized to other disease states and immunological phenotypes. A later genetic analysis reported fewer N-insertions in productive TCRs among donors in an Asian-associated ancestry cluster than the roughly 720-donor mean. Across donors, most TCR sequences were observed very rarely, whereas some public TCRs were present in many individuals. At a false discovery rate of 0.05, a later analysis linked fewer than 20,000 TCR beta sequences to specific HLA alleles. Because HLA typing was missing for some donors at each locus, association tests included only the typed subset. In a later analysis, most CMV-associated TCR beta chains were found to appear HLA-restricted, with HLA associations seemingly driven largely by CMV exposure. In an earlier analysis of some 500 of the donors, most TCR beta V segments were observed in productive rearrangements about 90% or about 30% of the time, broadly matching IMGT annotations. A cluster of highly shared sequence variants was judged likely to represent a technical artifact of the sequencing pipeline. In a later analysis, HLA-associated TCR beta chains were found to be more clonally expanded and to have lower generation probabilities than equally common non-associated chains. A few of the identified cytomegalovirus-associated TCR beta chains were confirmed in vitro to be specific for cytomegalovirus antigens.

In total, roughly 670 healthy bone marrow donors made up the cohort. At the time of sampling, every cohort member was nominally healthy, though immune exposures that went unrecorded were likely present. The donor was CMV seropositive and was included in the group of 250 to 300 seropositive cohort members. A peripheral blood sample was provided by each donor, and peripheral blood mononuclear cells were used for TCR beta sequencing. The Qiagen DNeasy Blood Extraction Kit was used to extract genomic DNA from the blood cell samples. Library preparation used the immunoSEQ multiplex PCR assay. For the multiplex PCR, a mixture combining 60 forward primers for TCR Vbeta segments and 13 reverse primers for TCR Jbeta segments was used. The CDR3 region of rearranged TCR beta genes was amplified from genomic DNA with a multiplex PCR assay. Amplified TCR beta libraries were sequenced as 87-base-pair reads on the Illumina HiSeq System. The study's processing was this. Across the roughly 670 repertoires, a later analysis counted about 81 million unique TCR beta chains, some 11 million of which were shared by at least two donors. To remove PCR and sequencing errors, raw reads were error-corrected and collapsed into unique sequences using a nearest-neighbor algorithm that merged closely related sequences. To assign V, D and J gene segments, CDR3 sequences were aligned to IMGT reference sequences. For a sequence to be retained, at least a six-nucleotide match to both a V gene segment and a J gene segment was required. A rearrangement was called productive if the CDR3 had no stop codons and remained in frame with V and J, and every other rearrangement was called non-productive. CDR3 was defined by IMGT convention, running from the second conserved V-encoded cysteine to the conserved J-encoded phenylalanine. In an earlier analysis of 500 to 650 of the donors, sequences lacking an unambiguous match to a single V gene segment were excluded. An earlier analysis of 587 of the donors called V segments functional above 56.7% productive rearrangements and segregating when the between-donor standard deviation exceeded 5%. A statistical classification framework was built to diagnose cytomegalovirus status from the catalog of TCR beta chain sequences. In a later analysis, TCR nucleotide sequences were compared against IMGT/GENE-DB human TR gene sequences so that V and J genes could be assigned. The TCRdist pipeline was used in a later analysis to assign CDR3 sequences and most-parsimonious VDJ recombination scenarios. A later analysis defined each TCR beta chain by its CDR3 amino acid sequence plus V-gene family, and excluded reads lacking a unique V-gene family. As a way to deal with suspected cross-contamination and a sequencing artifact, a later analysis dropped approximately 590 nucleotide sequences that were highly shared and had low generation probability. A later analysis calculated a clonal expansion index for each public chain from normalized within-repertoire ranks of inferred template counts. A later analysis computed generation probabilities with a VDJ recombination model fitted to out-of-frame rearrangements, and checked the results against IGoR. A later analysis scored TCR-TCR, TCR-HLA and TCR-CMV co-occurrence with hypergeometric tests, applying a repertoire-size bias correction to TCR pairs. A later analysis estimated false discovery rates by permuting HLA or CMV assignments 20 times. In a later analysis, co-occurring TCRs were grouped with DBSCAN, and TCRdist sequence similarity was added when clustering was performed within HLA-allele-positive subsets. Co-occurrence clustering excluded repertoires with fewer than 30,000 or more than 120,000 public chains, plus five with anomalous nucleotide sharing. TCRdb limited this immuneACCESS table to in-frame rearrangements with V and J called. A share of clones is missing; checked studies link under half to unresolved V genes, and the rest is unexplained. From that table come the V and J calls and clone size; the DNA was used to work out D and trimming. The sample has 100,000 to 150,000 clones on record, about 76% of them singletons. The top ten constitute roughly 13% of the sample.

Per the germline V gene, SQVTM is the CDR1 and ANQGSEA is the CDR2. Trimming leaves V shorter by 6 bases and J shorter by 7 bases, with the junction holding 9 bases beyond the gene matches. The CDR3 starts with the cysteine, ends with the phenylalanine, and has 12 residues. The sequence is cut down to CDR3 DNA, 36 bases in frame from base 1. Input material: PBMCs. This chain joins TRBV29-1 to TRBJ2-7; TRBD1 matches 7 bases in the middle. This sequence originates from a woman in her sixties in good health and CMV-seropositive. The CDR3 reads CSVGTGVEEQYF. The nucleotide sequence is given as TGCAGCGTCGGCACAGGGGTGGAAGAGCAGTACTTC.